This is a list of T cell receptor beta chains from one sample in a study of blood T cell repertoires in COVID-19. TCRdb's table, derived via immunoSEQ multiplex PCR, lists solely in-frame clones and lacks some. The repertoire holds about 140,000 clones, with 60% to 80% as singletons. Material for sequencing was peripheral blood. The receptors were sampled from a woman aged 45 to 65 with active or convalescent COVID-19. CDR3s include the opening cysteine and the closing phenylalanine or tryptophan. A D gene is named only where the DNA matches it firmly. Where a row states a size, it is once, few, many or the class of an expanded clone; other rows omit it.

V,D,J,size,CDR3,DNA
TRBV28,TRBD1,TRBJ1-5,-,CASGTGGDGNQPQHF,TGTGCCAGCGGGACAGGGGGCGACGGCAATCAGCCCCAGCATTTT
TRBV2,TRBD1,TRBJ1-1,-,CASQTRTGTNTEAFF,TGTGCCAGCCAAACTCGGACAGGGACGAACACTGAAGCTTTCTTT
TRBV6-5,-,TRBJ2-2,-,CASRLQGSGELFF,TGTGCCAGCAGGCTACAGGGTTCCGGGGAGCTGTTTTTT
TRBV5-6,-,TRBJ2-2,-,CASSLGGGSNTGELFF,TGTGCCAGCAGCTTGGGCGGCGGGTCGAACACCGGGGAGCTGTTTTTT
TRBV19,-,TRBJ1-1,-,CASTQNTEAFF,TGTGCCAGTACCCAGAACACTGAAGCTTTCTTT
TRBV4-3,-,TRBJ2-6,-,CASSHAETGANVLTF,TGCGCCAGCAGCCACGCGGAAACTGGGGCCAACGTCCTGACTTTC
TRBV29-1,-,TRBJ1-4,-,CSVQGLATNEKLFF,TGCAGCGTTCAGGGCCTTGCAACTAATGAAAAACTGTTTTTT
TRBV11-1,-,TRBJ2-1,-,CASSLERRSSYNEQFF,TGTGCCAGCAGCTTAGAAAGGAGGAGCTCCTACAATGAGCAGTTCTTC
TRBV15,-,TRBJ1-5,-,CATSRDDGGNQPQHF,TGTGCCACCAGCAGAGATGACGGGGGCAATCAGCCCCAGCATTTT
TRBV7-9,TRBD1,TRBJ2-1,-,CASTGTGGYNEQFF,TGTGCCAGCACTGGGACAGGGGGCTACAATGAGCAGTTCTTC
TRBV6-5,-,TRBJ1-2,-,CASSRNREGYGYTF,TGTGCCAGCAGTCGAAACAGGGAGGGCTATGGCTACACCTTC
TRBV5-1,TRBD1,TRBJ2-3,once,CASSRDSSTDTQYF,TGCGCCAGCAGCCGGGACAGCTCCACAGATACGCAGTATTTT
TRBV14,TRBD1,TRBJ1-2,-,CASSQVGDRNIYGYTF,TGTGCCAGCAGCCAAGTGGGGGACAGGAATATCTATGGCTACACCTTC
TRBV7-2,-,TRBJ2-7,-,CASSFSGVLLSSYEQYF,TGTGCCAGCAGCTTTTCGGGGGTCCTCCTCAGCTCCTACGAGCAGTACTTC
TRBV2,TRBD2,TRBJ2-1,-,CASGLRSGGVLNEQFF,TGTGCCAGCGGCCTTAGGAGCGGGGGGGTTCTGAATGAGCAGTTCTTC
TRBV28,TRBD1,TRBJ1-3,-,CASGSRDRLSGNTIYF,TGTGCCAGCGGATCTCGGGACAGGCTGTCTGGAAACACCATATATTTT
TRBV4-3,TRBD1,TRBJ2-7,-,CASSQVGQGAYEQYF,TGCGCCAGCAGCCAAGTGGGACAGGGGGCCTACGAGCAGTACTTC
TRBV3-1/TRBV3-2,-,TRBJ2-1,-,CASSQGRSEQFF,TGTGCCAGCAGCCAAGGACGGAGTGAGCAGTTCTTC
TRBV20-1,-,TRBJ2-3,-,CSARHTDTQYF,TGCAGTGCTCGACACACAGATACGCAGTATTTT
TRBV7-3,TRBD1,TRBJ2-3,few,CASSLDRGPSDTQYF,TGTGCCAGCAGCTTAGACAGGGGGCCTTCAGATACGCAGTATTTT
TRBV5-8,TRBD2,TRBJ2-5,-,CASSAYLGLVQETQYF,TGTGCCAGCAGCGCCTACTTGGGACTAGTTCAAGAGACCCAGTACTTC
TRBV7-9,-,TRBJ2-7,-,CASTWDNSYEQYF,TGTGCCAGCACCTGGGACAATTCCTACGAGCAGTACTTC
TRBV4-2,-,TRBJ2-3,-,CASSQEGRESDTQYF,TGTGCCAGCAGCCAAGAAGGGCGGGAATCAGATACGCAGTATTTT
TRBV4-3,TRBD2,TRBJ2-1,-,CASSQDLTSGSVSYNEQFF,TGCGCCAGCAGCCAAGATCTGACTAGCGGGAGCGTTTCCTACAATGAGCAGTTCTTC
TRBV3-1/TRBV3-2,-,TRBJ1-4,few,CAVCHAPPHRAVNEKLFF,TGTGCCGTATGCCACGCCCCCCCTCACAGGGCCGTTAATGAAAAACTGTTTTTT
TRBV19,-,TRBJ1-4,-,CASRPREVEKLFF,TGTGCCAGCCGTCCGCGGGAGGTTGAAAAACTGTTTTTT
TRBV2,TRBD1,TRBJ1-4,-,CASRGTAATNEKLFF,TGTGCCAGCAGAGGGACAGCCGCAACTAATGAAAAACTGTTTTTT
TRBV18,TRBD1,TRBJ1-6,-,CASSLSGQGGSPLHF,TGTGCCAGCTCTCTCAGTGGGCAGGGGGGTTCACCCCTCCACTTT
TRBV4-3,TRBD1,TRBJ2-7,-,CASSQGLQGVYEQYF,TGCGCCAGCAGCCAAGGGCTTCAGGGGGTCTACGAGCAGTACTTC
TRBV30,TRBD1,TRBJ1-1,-,CAWLGVGTGNTEAFF,TGTGCCTGGCTGGGAGTAGGGACAGGGAACACTGAAGCTTTCTTT
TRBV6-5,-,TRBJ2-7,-,CASSYPEGLHEQYF,TGTGCCAGCAGTTATCCGGAGGGCCTGCACGAGCAGTACTTC
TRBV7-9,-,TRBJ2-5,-,CASSLGSTQETQYF,TGTGCCAGCAGCTTAGGATCTACCCAAGAGACCCAGTACTTC
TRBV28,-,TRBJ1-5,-,CASSSVLARQPQHF,TGTGCCAGCAGTTCGGTCCTAGCAAGGCAGCCCCAGCATTTT
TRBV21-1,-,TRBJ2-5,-,CASSKISFEGTQYF,TGTGCCAGCAGCAAAATTTCCTTTGAGGGGACCCAGTACTTC
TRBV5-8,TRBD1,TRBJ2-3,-,CASSLKGTGTDTQYF,TGTGCCAGCAGCTTGAAAGGGACAGGCACAGATACGCAGTATTTT
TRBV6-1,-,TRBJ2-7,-,CASSEGGQAAYEQYF,TGTGCCAGCAGTGAAGGAGGGCAGGCGGCCTACGAGCAGTACTTC
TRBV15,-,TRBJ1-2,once,CATSIPTVVGYGYTF,TGTGCCACCAGCATACCGACAGTAGTCGGCTATGGCTACACCTTC
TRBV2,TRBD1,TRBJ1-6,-,CASRGGGGGARNSPLHF,TGTGCCAGCAGAGGGGGTGGAGGGGGCGCCAGGAATTCACCCCTCCACTTT
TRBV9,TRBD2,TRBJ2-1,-,CASSGSTGLIYNEQFF,TGTGCCAGCAGCGGCAGCACGGGACTAATCTACAATGAGCAGTTCTTC
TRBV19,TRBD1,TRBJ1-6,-,CASSIPTGGSSPLHF,TGTGCCAGTAGTATTCCTACAGGGGGCAGTTCACCCCTCCACTTT